Listed below are T cell receptor beta chains from one sample, sequenced in a study of OX40 agonist ivuxolimab in advanced cancers. Only in-frame clones appear in the TCRdb table, and some are missing; sequencing was by immunoSEQ multiplex PCR. This table holds about 40,000 clones, approximately 88% found once. Specimen: CD4+ or CD8+ T cells sorted from blood, collected in a trial of the OX40 agonist ivuxolimab. All receptors derive from an adult with an advanced solid tumor such as melanoma, head and neck, liver or kidney cancer. The CDR3 runs from the conserved cysteine through the conserved F or W. The D gene is left open where the match is weak. Only some rows state a clone size, as once, few, many or a class for expanded clones.

d_gene,abundance,j_gene,v_gene,CDR3nt,CDR3aa
NA,NA,TRBJ2-3,TRBV15,TGTGCCACCAGCAGAGTGAGTAGAGATACGCAGTATTTT,CATSRVSRDTQYF
TRBD2,NA,TRBJ2-4,TRBV7-6,TGTGCCAGCAGCCCCTACCAGGGAGCGGGAGGACAGAACATTCAGTACTTC,CASSPYQGAGGQNIQYF
TRBD1,NA,TRBJ1-1,TRBV7-3,TGTGCCAGCAGCATGGCAGGGGGGAGCACTGAAGCTTTCTTT,CASSMAGGSTEAFF
NA,once,TRBJ2-7,TRBV4-1,TGCGCCAGCAGCCGCGGGTCCTCCTACGAGCAGTACTTC,CASSRGSSYEQYF
NA,NA,TRBJ1-1,TRBV27,TGTGCCAGCAGTTTAGACGTGGGGCTTACTGAAGCTTTCTTT,CASSLDVGLTEAFF
TRBD1,NA,TRBJ2-5,TRBV6-1,TGTGCCAGCAGTGGACAGGGGGCCCAAGAGACCCAGTACTTC,CASSGQGAQETQYF
NA,NA,TRBJ2-2,TRBV4-1,TGCGCCAGCAGCCAAGAAATTCGGGCCCCCGGGGAGCTGTTTTTT,CASSQEIRAPGELFF
TRBD1,once,TRBJ2-3,TRBV2,TGTGCCAGCATGGGGACAGGGGGGAGCACAGATACGCAGTATTTT,CASMGTGGSTDTQYF
TRBD2,few,TRBJ2-7,TRBV7-9,TGTGCCAGCAGCTTAGCAGCAGCGGGGACTTACTACGAGCAGTACTTC,CASSLAAAGTYYEQYF
NA,few,TRBJ2-1,TRBV30,TGTGCCTGGAGTCCCGGGAGTGAGCAGTTCTTC,CAWSPGSEQFF
NA,NA,TRBJ1-4,TRBV7-9,TGTGCCAGCAGCGCCCAAACCAGGAGAAATGAAAAACTGTTTTTT,CASSAQTRRNEKLFF
NA,once,TRBJ2-3,TRBV28,TGTGCCAGCAGTTTCCCCGTACAGGGACCCACAGATACGCAGTATTTT,CASSFPVQGPTDTQYF
TRBD2,NA,TRBJ2-7,TRBV19,TGTGCCAGTAGTATGGAGCGGGAGGGCTACGAGCAGTACTTC,CASSMEREGYEQYF
NA,NA,TRBJ2-3,TRBV19,TGTGCCACCAGGGAAATTGGCACAGATACGCAGTATTTT,CATREIGTDTQYF
NA,NA,TRBJ1-2,TRBV7-9,TGTGCCAGCAGCAGAGGCTCGGGGAATGGCTACACCTTC,CASSRGSGNGYTF
NA,once,TRBJ2-6,TRBV27,TGTGCCAGCAGTTTATTCTCTGGGGCCAACGTCCTGACTTTC,CASSLFSGANVLTF
TRBD1,NA,TRBJ1-2,TRBV19,TGTGCCAGTAGTATAGTTTCCGGGACAGGGGACGGCTACACCTTC,CASSIVSGTGDGYTF
NA,once,TRBJ2-3,TRBV4-1,TGCGCCAGCAGCCCCACGAGGGGAGATACGCAGTATTTT,CASSPTRGDTQYF
NA,NA,TRBJ2-1,TRBV27,TGTGCCAGCATACCGACGGGTAAGAACTCCTACAATGAGCAGTTCTTC,CASIPTGKNSYNEQFF
NA,NA,TRBJ2-1,TRBV7-2,TGTGCCAGCAGCTTACAAGGAAATGGGCAGTTCTTC,CASSLQGNGQFF
TRBD2,NA,TRBJ2-2,TRBV11-2,TGTGCCAGTTTTGGGGGACTAGCGGGACAAACCGGGGAGCTGTTTTTT,CASFGGLAGQTGELFF
NA,once,TRBJ2-3,TRBV28,TGTGCCAGCAGTTTTACCAGGGCATCGACAGATACGCAGTATTTT,CASSFTRASTDTQYF
TRBD1,NA,TRBJ2-7,TRBV4-1,TGCGCCAGCAGCCAGACACACAGGGGGAGGAACGAGCAGTACTTC,CASSQTHRGRNEQYF
NA,NA,TRBJ1-5,TRBV2,TGTGCCAGCAGAGGGTGGGGATTCGATTATAGCAATCAGCCCCAGCATTTT,CASRGWGFDYSNQPQHF
NA,once,TRBJ2-7,TRBV9,TGTGCCAGCAGCGTAGGCCAGGCCGGCGAGCAGTACTTC,CASSVGQAGEQYF
TRBD2,NA,TRBJ2-3,TRBV10-1,TGCGCCAGCAGTGCTAGCGGGAAGGCAGATACGCAGTATTTT,CASSASGKADTQYF
TRBD2,NA,TRBJ2-1,TRBV5-4,TGTGCCAGCAGCCTGGGACTAGCGGAGGCCATCTCCTACAATGAGCAGTTCTTC,CASSLGLAEAISYNEQFF
NA,NA,TRBJ2-3,TRBV2,TGTGCCAGCAGAGTCACAGATACGCAGTATTTT,CASRVTDTQYF
NA,NA,TRBJ1-5,TRBV19,TGTGCCAGTAGAGGTTGGGGCGAGAACCAGCCCCAGCATTTT,CASRGWGENQPQHF
NA,NA,TRBJ2-7,TRBV4-1,TGCGCCAGCAGCCAAGCGGGAACCTACGAGCAGTACTTC,CASSQAGTYEQYF
NA,NA,TRBJ2-7,TRBV11-2,TGTGCCAGCAGCGCAAACATAGTCTACGAGCAGTACTTC,CASSANIVYEQYF
NA,NA,TRBJ1-1,TRBV27,TGTGCCAGCAGTTTAGGGTCAGGGCCAAAAACTGAAGCTTTCTTT,CASSLGSGPKTEAFF
NA,NA,TRBJ1-3,TRBV7-8,TGTGCCAGCAGCTTCGTATCTGGAAACACCATATATTTT,CASSFVSGNTIYF